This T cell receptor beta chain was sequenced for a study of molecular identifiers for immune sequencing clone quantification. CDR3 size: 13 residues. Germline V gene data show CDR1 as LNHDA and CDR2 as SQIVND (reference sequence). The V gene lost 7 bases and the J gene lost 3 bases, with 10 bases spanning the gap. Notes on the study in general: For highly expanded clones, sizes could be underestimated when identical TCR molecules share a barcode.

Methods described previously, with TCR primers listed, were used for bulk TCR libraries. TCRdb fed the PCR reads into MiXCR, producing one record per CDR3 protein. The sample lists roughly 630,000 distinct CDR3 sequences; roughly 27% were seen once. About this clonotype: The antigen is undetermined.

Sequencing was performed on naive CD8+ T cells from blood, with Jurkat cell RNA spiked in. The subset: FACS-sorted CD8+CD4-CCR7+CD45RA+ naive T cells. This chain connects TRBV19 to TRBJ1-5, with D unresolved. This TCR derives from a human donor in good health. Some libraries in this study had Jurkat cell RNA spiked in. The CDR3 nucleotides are TGTGCCAGTAAGGGAATATACAATCAGCCCCAGCATTTT. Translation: CASKGIYNQPQHF.